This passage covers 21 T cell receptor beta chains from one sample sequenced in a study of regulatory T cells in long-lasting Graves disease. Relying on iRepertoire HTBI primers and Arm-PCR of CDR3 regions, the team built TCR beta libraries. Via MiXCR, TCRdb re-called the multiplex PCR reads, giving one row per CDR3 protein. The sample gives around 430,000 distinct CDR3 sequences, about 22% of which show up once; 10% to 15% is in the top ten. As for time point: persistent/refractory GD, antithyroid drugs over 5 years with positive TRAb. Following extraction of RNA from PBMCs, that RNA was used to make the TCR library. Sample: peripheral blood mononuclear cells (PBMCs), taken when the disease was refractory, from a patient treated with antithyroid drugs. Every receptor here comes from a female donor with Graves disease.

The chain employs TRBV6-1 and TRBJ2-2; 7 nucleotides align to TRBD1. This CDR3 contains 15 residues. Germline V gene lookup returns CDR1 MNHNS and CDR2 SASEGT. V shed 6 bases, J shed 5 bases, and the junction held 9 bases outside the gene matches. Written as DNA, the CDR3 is TGTGCCAGCAGGCGTCGAGACAGGGATACCGGGGAGCTGTTTTTT. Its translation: CASRRRDRDTGELFF.

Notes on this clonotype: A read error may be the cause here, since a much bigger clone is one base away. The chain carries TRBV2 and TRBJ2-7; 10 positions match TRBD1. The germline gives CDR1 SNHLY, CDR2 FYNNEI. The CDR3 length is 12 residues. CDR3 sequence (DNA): TGTGTCACGGGGACAGGGGAGGGCGAGCAGTACTTC. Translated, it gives CVTGTGEGEQYF.

In DNA, the CDR3 is TGCGCCAGCAACGACGGTACGAACACCGGGGAGCTGTTTTTT. Translating it yields CASNDGTNTGELFF. The chain carries TRBV5-1 and TRBJ2-2; the D is unclear. Per the germline V gene, CDR1 is SGHRS and CDR2 is YFSETQ. The CDR3 contains 14 residues. Trimming removed 6 bases at V and 0 bases at J, with 9 bases between.

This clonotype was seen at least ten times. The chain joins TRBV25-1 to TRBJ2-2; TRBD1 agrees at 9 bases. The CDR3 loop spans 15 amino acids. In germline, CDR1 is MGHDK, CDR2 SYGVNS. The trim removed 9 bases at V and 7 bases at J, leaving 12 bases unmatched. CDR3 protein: CARRTGQGGNGELFF. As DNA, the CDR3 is TGTGCCAGGAGGACGGGACAGGGTGGCAACGGGGAGCTGTTTTTT.

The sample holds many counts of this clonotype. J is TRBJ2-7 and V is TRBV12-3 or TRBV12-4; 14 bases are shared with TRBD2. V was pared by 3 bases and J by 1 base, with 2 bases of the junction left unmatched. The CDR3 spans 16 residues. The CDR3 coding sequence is TGTGCCAGCAGTTTGCGACTAGCGGGAGGGTCCTACGAGCAGTACTTC. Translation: CASSLRLAGGSYEQYF.

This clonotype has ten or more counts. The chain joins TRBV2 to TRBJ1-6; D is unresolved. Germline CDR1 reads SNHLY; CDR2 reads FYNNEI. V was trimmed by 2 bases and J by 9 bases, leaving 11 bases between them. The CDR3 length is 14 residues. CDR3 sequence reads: CASSEQAFGSPLHF. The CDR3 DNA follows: TGTGCCAGCAGTGAACAGGCATTCGGTTCACCCCTCCACTTT.

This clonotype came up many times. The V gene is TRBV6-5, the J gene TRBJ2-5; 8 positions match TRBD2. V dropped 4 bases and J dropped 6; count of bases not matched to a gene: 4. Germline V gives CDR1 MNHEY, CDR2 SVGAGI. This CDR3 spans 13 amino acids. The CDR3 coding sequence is TGTGCCAGCAGTTCCAGCGGGGGACAGACCCAGTACTTC. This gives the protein CASSSSGGQTQYF.

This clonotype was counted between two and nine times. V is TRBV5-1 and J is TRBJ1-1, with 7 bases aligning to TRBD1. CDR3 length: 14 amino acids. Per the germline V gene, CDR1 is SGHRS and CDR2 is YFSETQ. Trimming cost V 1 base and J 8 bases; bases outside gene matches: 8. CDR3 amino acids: CASSLSWGQREAFF. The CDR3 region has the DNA TGCGCCAGCAGCTTGAGTTGGGGACAGAGAGAAGCTTTCTTT.

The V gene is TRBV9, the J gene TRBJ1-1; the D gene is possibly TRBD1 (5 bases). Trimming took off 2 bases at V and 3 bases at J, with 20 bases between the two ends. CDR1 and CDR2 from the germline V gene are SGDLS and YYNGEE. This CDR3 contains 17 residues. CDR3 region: CASSVTGVVGGHTEAFF. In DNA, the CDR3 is TGTGCCAGCAGCGTGACGGGAGTGGTTGGGGGACACACTGAAGCTTTCTTT.

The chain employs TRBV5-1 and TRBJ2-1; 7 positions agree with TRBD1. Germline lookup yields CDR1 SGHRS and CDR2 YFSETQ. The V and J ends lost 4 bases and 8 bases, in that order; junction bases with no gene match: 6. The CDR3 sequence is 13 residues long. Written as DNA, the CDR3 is TGCGCCAGCAGCCATCCCGACAGGGATGAGCAGTTCTTC. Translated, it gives CASSHPDRDEQFF.

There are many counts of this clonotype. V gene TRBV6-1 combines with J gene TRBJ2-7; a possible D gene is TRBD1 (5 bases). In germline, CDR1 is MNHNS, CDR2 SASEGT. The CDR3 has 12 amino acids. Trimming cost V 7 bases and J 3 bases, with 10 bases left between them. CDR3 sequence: CASTKDSYEQYF. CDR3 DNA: TGTGCCAGCACCAAAGACAGCTACGAGCAGTACTTC.

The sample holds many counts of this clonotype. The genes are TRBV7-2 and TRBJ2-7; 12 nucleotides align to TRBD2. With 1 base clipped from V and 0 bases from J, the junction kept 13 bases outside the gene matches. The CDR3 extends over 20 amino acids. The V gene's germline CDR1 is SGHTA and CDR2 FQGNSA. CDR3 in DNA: TGTGCCAGCAGCTTAGTTGTGGGACTAGCGGGCATAACAATCTCCTACGAGCAGTACTTC. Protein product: CASSLVVGLAGITISYEQYF.

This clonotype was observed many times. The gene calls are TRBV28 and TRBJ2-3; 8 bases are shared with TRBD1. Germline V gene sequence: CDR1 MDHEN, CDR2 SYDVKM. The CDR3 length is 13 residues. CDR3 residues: CVTGQGWADTQYF. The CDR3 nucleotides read TGTGTCACCGGACAGGGTTGGGCAGATACGCAGTATTTT.

This CDR3 reads CASSLGPSALNSYEQYF. CDR3 DNA sequence: TGCGCCAGCAGCTTGGGGCCCTCAGCTCTAAACTCCTACGAGCAGTACTTC. V is TRBV5-1 and J is TRBJ2-7; no clear D gene. The germline V gene encodes CDR1 SGHRS and CDR2 YFSETQ. V was cut by 0 bases and J by 0 bases, with 16 bases left in between. This CDR3 is 17 amino acids long.

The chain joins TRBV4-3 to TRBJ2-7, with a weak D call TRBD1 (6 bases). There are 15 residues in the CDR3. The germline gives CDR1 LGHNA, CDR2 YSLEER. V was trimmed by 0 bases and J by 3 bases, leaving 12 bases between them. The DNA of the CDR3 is TGCGCCAGCAGCCAAGATCTAGGCAGGGGCTACGAGCAGTACTTC. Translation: CASSQDLGRGYEQYF.

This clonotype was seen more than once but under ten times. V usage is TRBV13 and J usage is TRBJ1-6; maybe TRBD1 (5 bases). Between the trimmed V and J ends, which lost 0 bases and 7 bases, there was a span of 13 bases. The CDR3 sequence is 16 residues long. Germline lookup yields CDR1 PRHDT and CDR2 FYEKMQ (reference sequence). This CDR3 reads CASSLGEARENSPLHF. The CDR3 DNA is TGTGCCAGCAGCTTAGGCGAGGCCAGGGAGAATTCACCCCTCCACTTT. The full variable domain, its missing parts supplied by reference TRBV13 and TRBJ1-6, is AAGVIQSPRHLIKEKRETATLKCYPIPRHDTVYWYQQGPGQDPQFLISFYEKMQSDKGSIPDRFSAQQFSDYHSELNMSSLELGDSALYFCASSLGEARENSPLHFGNGTRLTVT.

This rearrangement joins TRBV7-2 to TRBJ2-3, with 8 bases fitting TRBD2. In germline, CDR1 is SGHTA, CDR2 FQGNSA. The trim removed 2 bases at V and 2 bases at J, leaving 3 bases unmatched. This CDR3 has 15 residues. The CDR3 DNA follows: TGTGCCAGCAGCTTAAACGGGGGGGCCACAGATACGCAGTATTTT. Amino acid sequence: CASSLNGGATDTQYF.

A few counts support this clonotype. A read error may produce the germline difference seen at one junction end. Here the CDR3 reads CASSLVRGGYSYEQYF. CDR3 DNA: TGTGCCAGCAGCTTAGTACGCGGGGGGTACTCCTACGAGCAGTACTTC. The chain uses TRBV12-3 or TRBV12-4 and TRBJ2-7; TRBD2 aligns across 8 bases. CDR3 length: 16 amino acids.

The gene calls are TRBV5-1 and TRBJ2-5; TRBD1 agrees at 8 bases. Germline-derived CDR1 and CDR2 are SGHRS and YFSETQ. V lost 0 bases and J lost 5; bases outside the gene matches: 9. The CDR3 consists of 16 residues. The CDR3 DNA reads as TGCGCCAGCAGCTTGGCAGGGGGCGCAGTTGTTGAGACCCAGTACTTC. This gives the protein CASSLAGGAVVETQYF.

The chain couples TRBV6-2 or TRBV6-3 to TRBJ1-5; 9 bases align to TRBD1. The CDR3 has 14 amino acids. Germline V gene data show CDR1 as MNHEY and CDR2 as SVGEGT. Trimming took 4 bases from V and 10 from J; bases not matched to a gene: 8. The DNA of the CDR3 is TGTGCCAGCAGTTTGCTAACAGGGGGCCAACCCCAGCATTTT. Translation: CASSLLTGGQPQHF.

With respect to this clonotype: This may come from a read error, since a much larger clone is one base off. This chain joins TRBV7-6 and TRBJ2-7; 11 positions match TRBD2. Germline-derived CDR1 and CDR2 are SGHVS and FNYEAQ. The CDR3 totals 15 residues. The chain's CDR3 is CASNLVLAGGYEQYF. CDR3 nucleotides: TGTGCCAGCAACTTAGTCCTAGCGGGAGGATACGAGCAGTACTTC.